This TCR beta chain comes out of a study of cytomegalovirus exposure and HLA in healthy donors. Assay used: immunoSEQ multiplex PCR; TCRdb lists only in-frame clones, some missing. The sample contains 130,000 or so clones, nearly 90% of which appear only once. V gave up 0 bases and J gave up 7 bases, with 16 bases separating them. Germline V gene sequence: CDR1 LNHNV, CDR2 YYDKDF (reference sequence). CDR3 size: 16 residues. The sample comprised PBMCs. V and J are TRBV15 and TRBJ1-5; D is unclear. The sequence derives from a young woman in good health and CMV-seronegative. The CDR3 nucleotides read TGTGCCACCAGCAGAGATCTGGGCCAAGGCAGCCAGCCCCAGCATTTT. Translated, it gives CATSRDLGQGSQPQHF.